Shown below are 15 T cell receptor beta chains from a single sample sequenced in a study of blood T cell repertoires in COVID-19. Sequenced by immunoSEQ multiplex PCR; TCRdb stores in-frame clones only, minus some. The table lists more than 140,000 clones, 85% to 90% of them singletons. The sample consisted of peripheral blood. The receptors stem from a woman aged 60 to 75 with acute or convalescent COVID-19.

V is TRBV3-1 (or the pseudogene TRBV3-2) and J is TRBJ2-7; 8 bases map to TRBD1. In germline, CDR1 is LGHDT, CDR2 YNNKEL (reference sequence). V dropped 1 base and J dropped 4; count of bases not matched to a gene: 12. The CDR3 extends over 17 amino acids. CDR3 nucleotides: TGTGCCAGCAGCCAAGTTTTCGACAGGGGCCTGCTGTACGAGCAGTACTTC. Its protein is CASSQVFDRGLLYEQYF.

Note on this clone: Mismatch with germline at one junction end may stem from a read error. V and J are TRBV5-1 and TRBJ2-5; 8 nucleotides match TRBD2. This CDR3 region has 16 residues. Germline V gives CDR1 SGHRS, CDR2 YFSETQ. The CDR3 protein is CARSWGAGGNQETQYF. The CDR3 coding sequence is TGCGCCCGCAGCTGGGGGGCGGGGGGAAACCAAGAGACCCAGTACTTC.

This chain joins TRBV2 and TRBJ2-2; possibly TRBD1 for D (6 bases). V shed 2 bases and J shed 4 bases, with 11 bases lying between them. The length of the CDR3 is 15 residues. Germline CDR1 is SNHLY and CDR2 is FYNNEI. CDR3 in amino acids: CASSEQGRGTGELFF. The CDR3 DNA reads TGTGCCAGCAGTGAACAGGGGCGAGGCACCGGGGAGCTGTTTTTT.

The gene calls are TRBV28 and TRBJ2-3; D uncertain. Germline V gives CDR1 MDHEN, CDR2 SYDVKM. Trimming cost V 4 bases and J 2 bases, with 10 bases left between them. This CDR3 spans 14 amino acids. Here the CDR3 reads CASSSFRHTDTQYF. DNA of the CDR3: TGTGCCAGCAGTTCCTTCAGGCACACAGATACGCAGTATTTT.

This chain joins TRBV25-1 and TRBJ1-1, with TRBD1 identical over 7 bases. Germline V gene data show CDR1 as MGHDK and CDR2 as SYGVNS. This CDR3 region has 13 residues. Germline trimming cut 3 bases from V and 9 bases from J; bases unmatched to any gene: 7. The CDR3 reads CASSDRTGGQAFF. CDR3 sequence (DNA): TGTGCCAGCAGTGATAGGACAGGAGGTCAAGCTTTCTTT.

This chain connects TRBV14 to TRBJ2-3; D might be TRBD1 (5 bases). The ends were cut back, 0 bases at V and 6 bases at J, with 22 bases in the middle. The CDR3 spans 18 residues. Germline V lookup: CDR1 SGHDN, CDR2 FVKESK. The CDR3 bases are TGTGCCAGCAGCCAAGAAAGATTAATTGACGGAGCAGGGGATACGCAGTATTTT. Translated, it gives CASSQERLIDGAGDTQYF.

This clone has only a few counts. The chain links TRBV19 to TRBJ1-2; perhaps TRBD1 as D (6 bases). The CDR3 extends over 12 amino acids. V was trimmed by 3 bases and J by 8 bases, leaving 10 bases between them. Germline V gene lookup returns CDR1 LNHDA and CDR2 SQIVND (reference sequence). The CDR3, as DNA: TGTGCCAGTAGTATGAGACAGGCCGGCTACACCTTC. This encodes CASSMRQAGYTF.

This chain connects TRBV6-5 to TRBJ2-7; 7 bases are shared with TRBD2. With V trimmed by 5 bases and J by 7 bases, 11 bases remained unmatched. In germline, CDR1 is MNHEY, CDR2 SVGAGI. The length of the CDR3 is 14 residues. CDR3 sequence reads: CASSSFNQGGEQYF. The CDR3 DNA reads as TGTGCCAGCAGTAGCTTTAACCAGGGAGGGGAGCAGTACTTC.

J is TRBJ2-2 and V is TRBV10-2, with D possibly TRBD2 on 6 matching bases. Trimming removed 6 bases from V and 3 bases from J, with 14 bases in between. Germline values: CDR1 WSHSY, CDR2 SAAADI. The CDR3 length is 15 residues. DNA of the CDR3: TGCGCCAGCAGAGCCGGGACTTATTACACCGGGGAGCTGTTTTTT. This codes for CASRAGTYYTGELFF.

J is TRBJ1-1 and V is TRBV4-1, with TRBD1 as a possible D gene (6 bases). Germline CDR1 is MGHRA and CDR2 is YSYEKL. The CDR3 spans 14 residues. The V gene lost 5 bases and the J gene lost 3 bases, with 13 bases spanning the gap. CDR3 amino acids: CASSYHRVDTEAFF. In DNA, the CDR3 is TGCGCCAGCAGCTATCACAGGGTAGACACTGAAGCTTTCTTT.

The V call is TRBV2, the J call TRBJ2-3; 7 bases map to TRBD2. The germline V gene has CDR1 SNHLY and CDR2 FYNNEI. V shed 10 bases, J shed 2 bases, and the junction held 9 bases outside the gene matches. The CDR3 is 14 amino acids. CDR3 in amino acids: CATDISGDTDTQYF. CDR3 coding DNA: TGTGCCACCGACATCAGCGGGGACACAGATACGCAGTATTTT.

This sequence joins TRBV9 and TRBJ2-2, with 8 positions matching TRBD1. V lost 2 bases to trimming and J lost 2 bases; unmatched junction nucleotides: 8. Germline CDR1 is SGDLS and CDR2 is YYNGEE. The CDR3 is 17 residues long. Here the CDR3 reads CASSVGNRGVNTGELFF. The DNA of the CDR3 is TGTGCCAGCAGCGTGGGGAACAGGGGGGTAAACACCGGGGAGCTGTTTTTT.

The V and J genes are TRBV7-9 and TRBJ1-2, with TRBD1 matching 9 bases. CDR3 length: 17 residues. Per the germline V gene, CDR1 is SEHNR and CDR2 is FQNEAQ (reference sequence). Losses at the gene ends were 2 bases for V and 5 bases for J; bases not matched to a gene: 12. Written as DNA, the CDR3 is TGTGCCAGCAGCTTAAATAACCCGGACAGGGGACAGTATGGCTACACCTTC. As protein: CASSLNNPDRGQYGYTF.

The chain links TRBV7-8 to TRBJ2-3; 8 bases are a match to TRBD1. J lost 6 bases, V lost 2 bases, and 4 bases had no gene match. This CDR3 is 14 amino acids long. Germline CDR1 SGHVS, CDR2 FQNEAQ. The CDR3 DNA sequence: TGTGCCAGCAGCTTATCGACAGGGGCGGATACGCAGTATTTT. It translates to CASSLSTGADTQYF. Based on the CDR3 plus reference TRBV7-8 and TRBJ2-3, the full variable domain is GAGVSQSPRYKVAKRGQDVALRCDPISGHVSLFWYQQALGQGPEFLTYFQNEAQLDKSGLPSDRFFAERPEGSVSTLKIQRTQQEDSAVYLCASSLSTGADTQYFGPGTRLTVL.

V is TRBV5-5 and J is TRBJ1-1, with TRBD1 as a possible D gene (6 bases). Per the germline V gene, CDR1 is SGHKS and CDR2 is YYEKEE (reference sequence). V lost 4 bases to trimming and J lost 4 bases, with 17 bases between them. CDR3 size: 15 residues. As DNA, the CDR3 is TGTGCCAGCAGCGCGCCGGGACAAGGAGTCACTGAAGCTTTCTTT. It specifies CASSAPGQGVTEAFF.